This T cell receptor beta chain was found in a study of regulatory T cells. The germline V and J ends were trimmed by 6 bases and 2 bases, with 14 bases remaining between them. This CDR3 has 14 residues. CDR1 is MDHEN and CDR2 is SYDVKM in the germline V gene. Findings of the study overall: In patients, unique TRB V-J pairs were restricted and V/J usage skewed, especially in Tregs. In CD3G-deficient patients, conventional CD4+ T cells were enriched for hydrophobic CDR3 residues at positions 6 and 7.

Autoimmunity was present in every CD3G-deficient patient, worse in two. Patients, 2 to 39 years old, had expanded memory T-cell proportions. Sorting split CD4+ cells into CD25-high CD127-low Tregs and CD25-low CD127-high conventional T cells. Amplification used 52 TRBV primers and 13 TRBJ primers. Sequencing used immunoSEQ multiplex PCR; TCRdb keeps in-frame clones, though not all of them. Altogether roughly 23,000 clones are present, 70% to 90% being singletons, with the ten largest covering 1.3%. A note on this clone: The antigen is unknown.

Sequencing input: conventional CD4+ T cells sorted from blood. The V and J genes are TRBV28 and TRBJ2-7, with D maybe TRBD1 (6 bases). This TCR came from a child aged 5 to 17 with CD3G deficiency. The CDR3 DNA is TGTGCCAGCAGCCCCCCGGACAGCCCCTACGAGCAGTACTTC. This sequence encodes CASSPPDSPYEQYF. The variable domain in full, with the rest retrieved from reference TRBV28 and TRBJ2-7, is DVKVTQSSRYLVKRTGEKVFLECVQDMDHENMFWYRQDPGLGLRLIYFSYDVKMKEKGDIPEGYSVSREKKERFSLILESASTNQTSMYLCASSPPDSPYEQYFGPGTRLTVT.